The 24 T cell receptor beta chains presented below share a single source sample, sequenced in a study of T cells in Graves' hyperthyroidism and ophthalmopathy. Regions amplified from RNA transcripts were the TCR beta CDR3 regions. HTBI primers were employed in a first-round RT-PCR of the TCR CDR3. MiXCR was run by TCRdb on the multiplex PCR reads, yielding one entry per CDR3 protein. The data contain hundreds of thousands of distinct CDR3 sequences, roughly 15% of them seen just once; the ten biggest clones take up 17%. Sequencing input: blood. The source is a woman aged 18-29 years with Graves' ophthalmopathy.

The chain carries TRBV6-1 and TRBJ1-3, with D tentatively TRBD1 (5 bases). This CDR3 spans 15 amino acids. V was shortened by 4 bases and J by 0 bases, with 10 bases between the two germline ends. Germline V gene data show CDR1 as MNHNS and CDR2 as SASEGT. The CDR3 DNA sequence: TGTGCCAGCAGTGCGGGACGGTCCTCTGGAAACACCATATATTTT. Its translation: CASSAGRSSGNTIYF.

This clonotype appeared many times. In DNA, the CDR3 is TGTGCCAGCAGCCAATTTCGGACGGTCTCCTACAATGAGCAGTTCTTC. Translation gives CASSQFRTVSYNEQFF. The chain recombines TRBV3-1 with TRBJ2-1; no definite D call. Germline CDR1 reads LGHDT; CDR2 reads YNNKEL (reference sequence). The germline V and J ends were trimmed by 2 bases and 0 bases, with 11 bases remaining between them. This CDR3 is built from 16 residues.

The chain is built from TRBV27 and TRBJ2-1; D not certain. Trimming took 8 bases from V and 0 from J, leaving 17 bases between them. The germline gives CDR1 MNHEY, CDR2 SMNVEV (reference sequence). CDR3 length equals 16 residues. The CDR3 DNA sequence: TGTGCCAGCGCACGCCTCGGTATTAGCTCCTACAATGAGCAGTTCTTC. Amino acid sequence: CASARLGISSYNEQFF.

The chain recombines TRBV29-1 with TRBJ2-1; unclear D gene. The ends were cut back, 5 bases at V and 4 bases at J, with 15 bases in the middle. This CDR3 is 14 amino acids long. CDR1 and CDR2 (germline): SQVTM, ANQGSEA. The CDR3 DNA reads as TGCAGCGTTCGCCCTCTTACCCGTTACAATGAGCAGTTCTTC. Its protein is CSVRPLTRYNEQFF.

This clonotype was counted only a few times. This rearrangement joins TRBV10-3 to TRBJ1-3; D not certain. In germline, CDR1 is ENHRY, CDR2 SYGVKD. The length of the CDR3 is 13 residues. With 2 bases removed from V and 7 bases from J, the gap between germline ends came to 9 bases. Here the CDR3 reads CAISEVGDNTIYF. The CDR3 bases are TGTGCCATCAGTGAGGTCGGGGATAACACCATATATTTT.

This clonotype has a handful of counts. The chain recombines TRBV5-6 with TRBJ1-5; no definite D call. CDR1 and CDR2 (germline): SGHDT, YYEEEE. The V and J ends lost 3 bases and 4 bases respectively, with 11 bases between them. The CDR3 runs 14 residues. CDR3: CASSSLAANQPQHF. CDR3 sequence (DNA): TGTGCCAGCAGCTCGCTTGCGGCTAATCAGCCCCAGCATTTT.

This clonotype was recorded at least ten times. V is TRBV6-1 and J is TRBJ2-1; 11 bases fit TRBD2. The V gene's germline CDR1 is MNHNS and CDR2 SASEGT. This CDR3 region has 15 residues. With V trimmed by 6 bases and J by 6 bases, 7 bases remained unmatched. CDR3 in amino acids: CASSFLAGGGNEQFF. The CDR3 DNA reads TGTGCCAGCAGCTTCCTAGCGGGAGGTGGCAATGAGCAGTTCTTC.

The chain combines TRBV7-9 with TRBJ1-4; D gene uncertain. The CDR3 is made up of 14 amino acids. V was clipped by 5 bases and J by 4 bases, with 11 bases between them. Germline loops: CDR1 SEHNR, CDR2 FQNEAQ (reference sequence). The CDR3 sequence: CASSSLKSNEKLFF. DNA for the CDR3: TGTGCCAGCAGCAGCCTCAAGAGTAATGAAAAACTGTTTTTT.

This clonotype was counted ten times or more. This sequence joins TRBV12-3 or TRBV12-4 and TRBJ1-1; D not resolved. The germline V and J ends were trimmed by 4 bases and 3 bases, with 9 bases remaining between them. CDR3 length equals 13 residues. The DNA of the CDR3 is TGTGCCAGCAGTTCACCCCTGGACACTGAAGCTTTCTTT. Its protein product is CASSSPLDTEAFF.

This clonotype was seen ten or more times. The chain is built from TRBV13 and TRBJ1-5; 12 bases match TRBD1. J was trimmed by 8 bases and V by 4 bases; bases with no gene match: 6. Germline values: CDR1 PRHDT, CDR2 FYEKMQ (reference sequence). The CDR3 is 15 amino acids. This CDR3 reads CASSSGQGASEPQHF. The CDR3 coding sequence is TGTGCCAGCAGCTCGGGACAGGGGGCGAGTGAGCCCCAGCATTTT.

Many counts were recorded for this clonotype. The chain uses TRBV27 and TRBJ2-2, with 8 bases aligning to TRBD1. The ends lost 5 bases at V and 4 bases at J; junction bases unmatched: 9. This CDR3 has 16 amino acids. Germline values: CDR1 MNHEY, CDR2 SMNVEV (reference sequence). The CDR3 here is CASSPTGTGPTGELFF. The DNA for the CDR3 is TGTGCCAGCAGTCCAACCGGGACAGGACCCACCGGGGAGCTGTTTTTT.

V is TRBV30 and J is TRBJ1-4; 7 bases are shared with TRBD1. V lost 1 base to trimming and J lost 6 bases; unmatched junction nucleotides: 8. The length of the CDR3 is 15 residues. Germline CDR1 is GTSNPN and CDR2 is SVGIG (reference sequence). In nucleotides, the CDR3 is TGTGCCTGGAGTGCGGGACAGTTCGCGGATGAAAAACTGTTTTTT. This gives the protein CAWSAGQFADEKLFF.

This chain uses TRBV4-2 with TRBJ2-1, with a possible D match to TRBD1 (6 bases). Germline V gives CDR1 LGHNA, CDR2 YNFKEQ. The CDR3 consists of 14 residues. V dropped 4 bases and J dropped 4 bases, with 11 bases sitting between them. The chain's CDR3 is CASSPTGLYNEQFF. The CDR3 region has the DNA TGTGCCAGCAGCCCGACAGGACTTTACAATGAGCAGTTCTTC.

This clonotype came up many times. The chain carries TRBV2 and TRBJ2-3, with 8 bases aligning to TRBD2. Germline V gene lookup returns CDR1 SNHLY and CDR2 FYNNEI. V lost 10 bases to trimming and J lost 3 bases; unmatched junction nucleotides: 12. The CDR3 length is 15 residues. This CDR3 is CAKRGKRGPTDTQYF. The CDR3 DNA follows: TGTGCCAAGCGGGGGAAGAGGGGACCTACAGATACGCAGTATTTT.

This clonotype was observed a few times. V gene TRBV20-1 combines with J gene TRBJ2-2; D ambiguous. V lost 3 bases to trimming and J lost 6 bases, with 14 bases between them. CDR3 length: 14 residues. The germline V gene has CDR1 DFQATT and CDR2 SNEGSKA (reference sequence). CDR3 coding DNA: TGCAGTGCTAGCCCGGGCTCACGGCCCGGGGAGCTGTTTTTT. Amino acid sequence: CSASPGSRPGELFF.

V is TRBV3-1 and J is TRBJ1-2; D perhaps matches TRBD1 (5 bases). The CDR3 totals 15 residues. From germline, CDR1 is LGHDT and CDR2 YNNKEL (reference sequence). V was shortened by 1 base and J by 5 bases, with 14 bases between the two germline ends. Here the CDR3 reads CASSQGPPGYYGYTF. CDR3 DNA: TGTGCCAGCAGCCAAGGCCCGCCAGGGTATTATGGCTACACCTTC.

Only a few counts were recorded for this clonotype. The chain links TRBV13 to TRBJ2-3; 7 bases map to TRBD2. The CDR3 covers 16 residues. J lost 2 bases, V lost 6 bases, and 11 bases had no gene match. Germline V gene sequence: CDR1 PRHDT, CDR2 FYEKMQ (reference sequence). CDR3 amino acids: CASSLSSGGYTDTQYF. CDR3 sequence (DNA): TGTGCCAGCAGTTTATCCTCCGGGGGGTACACAGATACGCAGTATTTT.

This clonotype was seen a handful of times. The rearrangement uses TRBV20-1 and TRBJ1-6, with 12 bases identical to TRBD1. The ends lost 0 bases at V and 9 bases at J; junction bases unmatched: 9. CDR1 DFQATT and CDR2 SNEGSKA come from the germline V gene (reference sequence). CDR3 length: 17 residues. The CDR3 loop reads CSARDRDRGLIGSPLHF. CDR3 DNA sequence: TGCAGTGCTAGAGATCGGGACAGGGGGCTAATAGGTTCACCCCTCCACTTT.

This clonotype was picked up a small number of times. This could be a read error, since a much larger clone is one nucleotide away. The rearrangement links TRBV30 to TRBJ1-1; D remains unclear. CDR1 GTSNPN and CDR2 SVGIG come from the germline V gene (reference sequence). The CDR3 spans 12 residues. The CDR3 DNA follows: TGTGCGGCCATTAGGATGAACACTGAAGCTTTCTTT. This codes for CAAIRMNTEAFF.

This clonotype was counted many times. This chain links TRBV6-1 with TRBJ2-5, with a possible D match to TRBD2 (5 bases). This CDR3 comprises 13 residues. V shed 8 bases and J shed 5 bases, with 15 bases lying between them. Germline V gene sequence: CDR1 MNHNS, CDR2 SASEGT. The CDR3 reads CASGWGEEETQYF. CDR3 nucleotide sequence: TGTGCCAGCGGATGGGGAGAGGAGGAGACCCAGTACTTC.

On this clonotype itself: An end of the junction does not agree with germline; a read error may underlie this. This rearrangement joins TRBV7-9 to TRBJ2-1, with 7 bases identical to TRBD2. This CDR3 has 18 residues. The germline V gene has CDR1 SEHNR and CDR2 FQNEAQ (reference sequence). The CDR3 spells CASSLEGIGGGHLNERFF. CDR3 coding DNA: TGTGCCAGCAGCTTAGAGGGAATTGGGGGAGGGCACTTGAATGAGCGGTTCTTC.

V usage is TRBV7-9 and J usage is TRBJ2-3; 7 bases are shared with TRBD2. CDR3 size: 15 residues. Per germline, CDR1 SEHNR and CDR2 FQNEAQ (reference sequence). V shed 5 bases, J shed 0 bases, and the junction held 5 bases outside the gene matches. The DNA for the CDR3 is TGTGCCAGCAGCCAAGCGGGGACCAGCACAGATACGCAGTATTTT. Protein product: CASSQAGTSTDTQYF.

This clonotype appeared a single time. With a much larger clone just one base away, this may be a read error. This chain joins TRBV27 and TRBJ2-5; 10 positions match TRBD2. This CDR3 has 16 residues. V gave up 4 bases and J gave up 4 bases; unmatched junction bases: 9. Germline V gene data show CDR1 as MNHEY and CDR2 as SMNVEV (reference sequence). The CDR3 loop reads CASSWRGGLAPETQYF. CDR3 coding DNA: TGTGCCAGCAGTTGGCGGGGGGGACTAGCGCCAGAGACCCAGTACTTC.

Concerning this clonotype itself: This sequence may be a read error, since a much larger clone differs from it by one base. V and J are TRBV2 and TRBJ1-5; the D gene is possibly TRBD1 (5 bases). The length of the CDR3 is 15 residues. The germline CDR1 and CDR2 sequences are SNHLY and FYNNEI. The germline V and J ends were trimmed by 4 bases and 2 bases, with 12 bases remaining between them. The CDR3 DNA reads TGTGCCAGCAGTGGTGGGGGGATGGGCAATCAGCCCCAGCATTTT. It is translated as CASSGGGMGNQPQHF.